The clone carrying this T cell receptor (beta chain) was counted a few times. Its antigen remains unidentified. The CDR3 is made up of 18 amino acids. Germline CDR1 and CDR2: SGHRS and YFSETQ. V trimming: 1 base; J trimming: 0 bases; junction bases outside the gene matches: 7. From the 5' RACE reads, TCRdb called clonotypes with MiXCR, one entry per CDR3 protein. This sample has 470,000 or so distinct CDR3 sequences; about 20% occur once, and the top ten carry roughly an eighth. This entry belongs to a study of T-cell memory formation after mild COVID-19. About the research overall: TCR clusters were mostly donor specific. Study-level points and caveats: Among clones peaking at day 37 in the second wave, SARS-CoV-2 specificity remained unconfirmed.

The chain recombines TRBV5-1 with TRBJ2-7; 13 bases line up with TRBD2. The receptor comes from an adult woman who had mild COVID-19 (a few samples of this study predate the infection). Cell type and time point are not known. Sample: PBMCs or a T cell subset sorted from them (not recorded which). CDR3 sequence (DNA): TGCGCCAGCAGCTTGTATGAGACTAGCGGGGGGAGCTCCTACGAGCAGTACTTC. Translation: CASSLYETSGGSSYEQYF.